This record looks at one TCR beta chain sequence and its context. As yet, its antigen is unknown. The normal lung sample lay at least 3 cm, and maximally far, from the tumour. CDR3 length: 16 residues. The V segment lost 3 bases and the J segment 3 bases; nucleotides outside the gene matches: 4. CDR1 and CDR2 from the germline V gene are MNHNS and SASEGT. This table comes from immunoSEQ multiplex PCR, and its TCRdb copy is limited to in-frame clones, with some not included. The sample lists some 5,800 clones, 87% occurring once. This sample stems from a study of immune cell composition in non-small cell lung cancer. The study, taken as a whole, reports: Dominant in vivo tumour-associated clones were not shown to share tumour-reactive sequences. Tumour TCR-beta clonality showed no significant link to smoking pack-years.

The rearrangement links TRBV6-1 to TRBJ2-2; 10 bases map to TRBD2. Sample: non-adjacent lung tissue. This TCR was sampled from a human donor with non-small cell lung cancer. The CDR3 nucleotides read TGTGCCAGCAGTGAGCTAGCGGGAGCCTACACCGGGGAGCTGTTTTTT. Amino acids: CASSELAGAYTGELFF.